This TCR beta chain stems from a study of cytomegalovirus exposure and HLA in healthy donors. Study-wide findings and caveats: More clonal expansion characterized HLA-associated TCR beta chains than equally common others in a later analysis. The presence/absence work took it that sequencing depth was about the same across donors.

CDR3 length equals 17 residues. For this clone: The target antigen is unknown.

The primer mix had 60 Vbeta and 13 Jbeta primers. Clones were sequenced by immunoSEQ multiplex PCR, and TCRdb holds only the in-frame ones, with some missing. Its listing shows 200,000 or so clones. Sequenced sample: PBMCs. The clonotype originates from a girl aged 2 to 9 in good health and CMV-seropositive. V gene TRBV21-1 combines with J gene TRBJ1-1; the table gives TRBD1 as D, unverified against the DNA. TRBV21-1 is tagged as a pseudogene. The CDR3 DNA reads TGTGCCAGCAGCCTAAAGTGGCAGGGGTGTTGGGACACTGAAGCTTTCTTT. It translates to CASSLKWQGCWDTEAFF.